This T cell receptor beta chain comes out of a study of CD8 T cells in Susac syndrome. Germline CDR1 SQVTM, CDR2 ANQGSEA. The CDR3 runs 17 residues. Trimming at V came to 7 bases and at J to 5 bases, leaving 19 bases not matched to a gene. RNA amounts of roughly 0.45 to 1 ug underwent reverse transcription with random hexamers. One entry per CDR3 protein results from TCRdb running MiXCR on the immunoSEQ multiplex PCR reads. This sample carries about 150,000 distinct CDR3 sequences, approximately 96% of them seen once, and the ten largest clones take about 0.17%. The sequence came from a human donor with Susac syndrome. The chain couples TRBV29-1 to TRBJ2-1, with 8 bases that match TRBD2. Material: CD4+ T cells from PBMCs. The CDR3 is CSGECSLPTSEDNEQFF. The DNA for the CDR3 is TGCAGCGGAGAGTGTTCATTGCCGACTAGCGAGGACAATGAGCAGTTCTTC.